The clone carrying this T cell receptor (beta chain) was counted at least ten times. The antigen is unknown. Ophthalmopathy patients had Clinical Activity Score at least 3, NOSPECS grade at least 4, duration under 3 months. The source of the PBMCs was over 8.5 ml of fresh peripheral blood. This sample stems from a study of T cells in Graves' hyperthyroidism and ophthalmopathy. Looking at the study overall: Upon initial diagnosis and before any treatment, peripheral blood was collected.

CDR3 size: 15 residues. Germline lookup yields CDR1 ENHRY and CDR2 SYGVKD. With 6 bases removed from V and 8 bases from J, the gap between germline ends came to 19 bases. It was RNA transcripts that yielded the amplified TCR beta CDR3 regions. HTBI primers were used for first-round RT-PCR of the TCR CDR3. TCRdb called the multiplex PCR reads again in MiXCR, with one record for every CDR3 protein. The profile shows about 640,000 distinct CDR3 sequences, around 13% of them singletons. Regarding the study as a whole: Blood held most thyroid clonotypes expanded above 0.001 frequency.

The gene calls are TRBV10-3 and TRBJ2-2; D possibly corresponds to TRBD1 (6 bases). The sequence came from a woman aged 45 to 65 with Graves' ophthalmopathy. Sequences were obtained from blood. CDR3 in amino acids: CAIRPSRGEPGELFF. CDR3 in DNA: TGTGCCATCAGGCCGAGCAGGGGAGAGCCGGGGGAGCTGTTTTTT.